This T cell receptor beta chain was profiled in a study of esophageal squamous cell carcinoma under preoperative chemotherapy. Study-level points and caveats: After paclitaxel-nedaplatin, abundant clones were more likely to contract than amplify. Chemotherapy was followed by significantly higher TCR diversity in peripheral T cells only, not tumor-infiltrating lymphocytes.

This clonotype was observed many times. Its antigen is currently unknown. Time point in this sample: after preoperative PTX-NDP chemotherapy. Patients received paclitaxel-nedaplatin as preoperative chemotherapy before surgery. The germline CDR1 and CDR2 sequences are MNHEY and SVGAGI. V trimming: 2 bases; J trimming: 5 bases; junction bases outside the gene matches: 5. The CDR3 extends over 16 amino acids. TCRdb processed the PCR reads anew with MiXCR; each CDR3 protein has one entry. Among around 19,000 distinct CDR3 sequences listed, 46% were seen once. The specimen was obtained from a patient given preoperative chemotherapy. The chain employs TRBV6-5 and TRBJ2-2; 10 positions match TRBD2. The receptor's source is a human donor with esophageal squamous cell carcinoma. The donor label of this sample is uncertain. The CDR3 nucleotides are TGTGCCAGCAGTTACGGTGGAGCGGGGGGGACCGGGGAGCTGTTTTTT. It translates to CASSYGGAGGTGELFF.